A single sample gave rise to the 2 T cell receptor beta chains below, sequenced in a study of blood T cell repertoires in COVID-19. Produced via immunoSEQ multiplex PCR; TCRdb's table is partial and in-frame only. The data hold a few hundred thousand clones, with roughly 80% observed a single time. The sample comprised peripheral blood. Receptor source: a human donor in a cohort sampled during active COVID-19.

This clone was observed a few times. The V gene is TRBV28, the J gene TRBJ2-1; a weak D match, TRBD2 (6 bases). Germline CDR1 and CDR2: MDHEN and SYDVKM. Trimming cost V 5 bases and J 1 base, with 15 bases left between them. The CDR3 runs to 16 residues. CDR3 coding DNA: TGTGCCAGCAGTCGCGGGACTCGGCATTCCTACAATGAGCAGTTCTTC. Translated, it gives CASSRGTRHSYNEQFF.

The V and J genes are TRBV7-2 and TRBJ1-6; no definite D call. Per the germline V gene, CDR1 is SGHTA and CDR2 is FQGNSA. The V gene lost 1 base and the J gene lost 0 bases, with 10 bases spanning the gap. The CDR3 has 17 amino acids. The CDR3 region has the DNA TGTGCCAGCAGCTTAGTAGGAGTGAGCTCCTATAATTCACCCCTCCACTTT. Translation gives CASSLVGVSSYNSPLHF.